Each of the 22 T cell receptor beta chains below was sequenced from the same sample in a study of blood T cell repertoires in COVID-19. Sequencing used immunoSEQ multiplex PCR; TCRdb keeps in-frame clones, though not all of them. Of tens of thousands of clones listed, around nine tenths are singletons. The source material was peripheral blood. All receptors derive from a man aged 55 to 70 with COVID-19, enrolled during active disease.

V and J are TRBV6-5 and TRBJ2-3, with 9 bases aligning to TRBD1. Germline V gene sequence: CDR1 MNHEY, CDR2 SVGAGI. The length of the CDR3 is 15 residues. The trim removed 7 bases at V and 8 bases at J, leaving 13 bases unmatched. CDR3 loop: CASTSWTGEGGTQYF. DNA of the CDR3: TGTGCCAGCACCAGTTGGACAGGGGAAGGGGGTACGCAGTATTTT.

The chain employs TRBV27 and TRBJ1-1; TRBD1 matches 8 bases. Germline values: CDR1 MNHEY, CDR2 SMNVEV (reference sequence). The CDR3 has 16 amino acids. J gave up 0 bases and V 3 bases, and 6 bases lay outside the gene matches. The CDR3 bases are TGTGCCAGCAGTTTCACCAGGGGGCGCCTGAACACTGAAGCTTTCTTT. Residues: CASSFTRGRLNTEAFF.

The chain employs TRBV6-5 and TRBJ1-6; D is uncertain. Germline CDR1 and CDR2: MNHEY and SVGAGI. The CDR3 loop spans 16 amino acids. The V and J ends lost 4 bases and 8 bases respectively, with 18 bases between them. This CDR3 is CASSLPGRGIDSPLHF. The DNA of the CDR3 is TGTGCCAGCAGTTTACCCGGGAGAGGGATTGATTCACCCCTCCACTTT.

J is TRBJ1-1 and V is TRBV7-2, with D possibly TRBD1 on 5 matching bases. Trimming removed 6 bases at V and 1 base at J, with 12 bases between. The germline V gene has CDR1 SGHTA and CDR2 FQGNSA. The CDR3 length is 14 residues. Here the CDR3 DNA reads TGTGCCAGCAGTCCTGGGAGGGGGAACACTGAAGCTTTCTTT. It encodes CASSPGRGNTEAFF.

The J gene is TRBJ1-2, the V gene TRBV29-1, with D possibly TRBD1 on 6 matching bases. V lost 7 bases and J lost 3, with 18 bases in between. This CDR3 comprises 14 residues. Germline V gives CDR1 SQVTM, CDR2 ANQGSEA. The CDR3 nucleotides read TGCAGCGCCGGCCGGGACCCAGGGGACTATGGCTACACCTTC. Amino acid sequence: CSAGRDPGDYGYTF.

This clone has more than one count but fewer than ten. The chain uses TRBV7-8 and TRBJ2-7, with D perhaps TRBD1 (11 bases). V lost 5 bases and J lost 3, with 41 bases in between. The CDR3 consists of 23 residues. Germline assignment: CDR1 SGHVS and CDR2 FQNEAQ. CDR3 region: CASSPWALRTGGRGAGGFYEQYF. DNA of the CDR3: TGTGCCAGCAGCCCATGGGCGTTACGGACAGGGGGCAGGGGAGCGGGAGGGTTCTACGAGCAGTACTTC.

The V call is TRBV4-2, the J call TRBJ1-5; possibly TRBD1 for D (5 bases). This CDR3 contains 15 residues. V lost 3 bases to trimming and J lost 7 bases, with 16 bases between them. CDR1 and CDR2 (germline): LGHNA, YNFKEQ. CDR3 amino acids: CASSQLEQAGQPQHF. CDR3 DNA sequence: TGTGCCAGCAGCCAGTTAGAACAGGCGGGACAGCCCCAGCATTTT.

The sample holds a few counts of this clone. The chain has TRBV24-1 and TRBJ2-5; 7 bases map to TRBD2. With 5 bases clipped from V and 4 bases from J, the junction kept 12 bases outside the gene matches. This CDR3 has 16 residues. Germline assignment: CDR1 KGHDR and CDR2 SFDVKD. CDR3 sequence: CATSVSGGDIAETQYF. The CDR3 DNA reads TGTGCCACCAGTGTGTCGGGGGGAGACATAGCAGAGACCCAGTACTTC.

The CDR3 here is CASRTELGREIYNEQFF. The CDR3 nucleotides are TGTGCCAGCAGGACAGAATTAGGGCGGGAAATCTACAATGAGCAGTTCTTC. The chain links TRBV28 to TRBJ2-1; possibly TRBD2 for D (6 bases). CDR3 length: 17 residues. The germline CDR1 and CDR2 sequences are MDHEN and SYDVKM. Deletions cut 6 bases from V and 3 bases from J, with 21 bases between.

The chain links TRBV27 to TRBJ2-1, with TRBD2 as a possible D gene (6 bases). There are 13 residues in the CDR3. CDR1 and CDR2 from the germline V gene are MNHEY and SMNVEV (reference sequence). Between the trimmed V and J ends, which lost 1 base and 5 bases, there was a span of 6 bases. CDR3 nucleotide sequence: TGTGCCAGCAGTTTATTAGCGGACAATGAGCAGTTCTTC. Translating it yields CASSLLADNEQFF.

V is TRBV18 and J is TRBJ2-2, with 11 bases matching TRBD1. CDR3 length: 15 residues. The V and J ends lost 3 bases and 4 bases, in that order; junction bases with no gene match: 1. Germline V gene sequence: CDR1 KGHSH, CDR2 LQKENI. CDR3 residues: CASSPGTGGTGELFF. For the CDR3, the DNA is TGTGCCAGCTCACCTGGGACAGGGGGCACCGGGGAGCTGTTTTTT.

The chain has TRBV19 and TRBJ2-2, with D possibly matching TRBD2 (5 bases). CDR3 length: 16 amino acids. The V gene lost 6 bases and the J gene lost 0 bases, with 14 bases spanning the gap. The germline V gene encodes CDR1 LNHDA and CDR2 SQIVND (reference sequence). This CDR3 reads CASSPRARPNTGELFF. CDR3 nucleotide sequence: TGTGCCAGTAGCCCGAGGGCCCGGCCGAACACCGGGGAGCTGTTTTTT.

V and J are TRBV28 and TRBJ2-7, with D unclear. Germline V gene sequence: CDR1 MDHEN, CDR2 SYDVKM. The CDR3 is 14 amino acids. V was shortened by 3 bases and J by 1 base, with 10 bases between the two germline ends. The CDR3 DNA reads TGTGCCAGCAGTTTCGCGGATAGATCCTACGAGCAGTACTTC. This gives the protein CASSFADRSYEQYF.

This clone is large within its sample. This sequence joins TRBV4-3 and TRBJ1-3; D gene uncertain. The CDR3 length is 16 residues. V was pared by 1 base and J by 0 bases, with 10 bases between. Per the germline V gene, CDR1 is LGHNA and CDR2 is YSLEER. The CDR3 loop reads CASSQGQADSGNTIYF. CDR3 nucleotides: TGCGCCAGCAGCCAAGGGCAGGCCGACTCTGGAAACACCATATATTTT.

DNA for the CDR3: TGTGCCTGGAAACGCGGACATCTCTACGAGCAGTACTTC. Its translation: CAWKRGHLYEQYF. The rearrangement joins TRBV30 to TRBJ2-7; maybe TRBD1 (5 bases). In germline, CDR1 is GTSNPN, CDR2 SVGIG (reference sequence). V dropped 4 bases and J dropped 3 bases, with 13 bases sitting between them. CDR3 length: 13 amino acids.

The V gene is TRBV7-2, the J gene TRBJ2-1; no reliable D call. CDR1 and CDR2 from the germline V gene are SGHTA and FQGNSA. V dropped 1 base and J dropped 0 bases, with 10 bases sitting between them. The CDR3 is made up of 16 amino acids. CDR3 in DNA: TGTGCCAGCAGCTTAGGGGCAGCTTCCTCCTACAATGAGCAGTTCTTC. Translating gives CASSLGAASSYNEQFF.

The rearrangement joins TRBV28 to TRBJ2-4; 11 nucleotides line up with TRBD1. The CDR3 runs to 15 residues. Germline CDR1 MDHEN, CDR2 SYDVKM. Trimming removed 5 bases from V and 2 bases from J; junction bases left unmatched: 2. DNA for the CDR3: TGTGCCAGCAGTGGACAGGGGGCAACCAAAAACATTCAGTACTTC. It encodes CASSGQGATKNIQYF.

This rearrangement joins TRBV27 to TRBJ1-1; TRBD1 might be the D (6 bases). The germline V and J ends were trimmed by 5 bases and 8 bases, with 12 bases remaining between them. CDR1 is MNHEY and CDR2 is SMNVEV in the germline V gene (reference sequence). The CDR3 loop spans 12 amino acids. CDR3: CASSPQGREAFF. The CDR3 bases are TGTGCCAGCAGTCCGCAGGGGAGAGAAGCTTTCTTT.

The chain uses TRBV4-1 and TRBJ2-2, with a tentative D call TRBD2 (6 bases). V was cut by 1 base and J by 5 bases, with 14 bases left in between. The CDR3 totals 16 residues. Germline assignment: CDR1 MGHRA and CDR2 YSYEKL. The CDR3 region has the DNA TGCGCCAGCAGCCAAGCTCAGAACGGGGGAACCGGGGAGCTGTTTTTT. Translation: CASSQAQNGGTGELFF.

The chain joins TRBV28 to TRBJ1-1, with D maybe TRBD1 (6 bases). The CDR3 has 15 residues. CDR1 and CDR2 (germline): MDHEN, SYDVKM. Trimming shortened V by 4 bases and J by 10 bases, and 22 bases separated the two germline ends. CDR3 protein: CASSSPPRTEPSAFF. Here the CDR3 DNA reads TGTGCCAGCAGTTCCCCCCCGAGGACAGAGCCGTCAGCTTTCTTT. The entire variable domain, with the rest obtained from reference TRBV28 and TRBJ1-1, is as follows: DVKVTQSSRYLVKRTGEKVFLECVQDMDHENMFWYRQDPGLGLRLIYFSYDVKMKEKGDIPEGYSVSREKKERFSLILESASTNQTSMYLCASSSPPRTEPSAFFGQGTRLTVV.

The chain links TRBV7-8 to TRBJ2-2, with 14 nucleotides matching TRBD2. The CDR3 sequence is 16 residues long. Germline V lookup: CDR1 SGHVS, CDR2 FQNEAQ. Germline trimming cut 5 bases from V and 10 bases from J; bases unmatched to any gene: 9. The DNA of the CDR3 is TGTGCCAGCAGCCGCGGGACTAGCGGGAGTGAGGAGGAGCTGTTTTTT. Translated: CASSRGTSGSEEELFF.

The gene calls are TRBV7-3 and TRBJ2-1; TRBD1 matches 9 bases. The CDR3 extends over 15 amino acids. V gave up 5 bases and J gave up 1 base; unmatched junction bases: 3. The germline V gene encodes CDR1 SGHTA and CDR2 FQGTGA. CDR3 residues: CASSGGQGSYNEQFF. Here the CDR3 DNA reads TGTGCCAGCAGCGGGGGACAGGGTTCCTACAATGAGCAGTTCTTC.